This T cell receptor (beta chain) was identified in a study of spatial heterogeneity in lung cancer. Study summary: The study consistently detected more beta-chain than alpha-chain sequences.

TCRdb reprocessed the 5' RACE reads via MiXCR and lists one record per CDR3 protein. The sample contains about 5,600 distinct CDR3 sequences, about 7.7% of which appear only once. Findings of the study overall: Tumoral mutation counts were tracked by counts of expanded intratumoral alpha and beta TCRs.

Time point defined: sample taken at primary tumor resection. V shed 8 bases, J shed 5 bases, and the junction held 7 bases outside the gene matches. Germline V gene sequence: CDR1 SGHAT, CDR2 FQNNGV. This CDR3 is 13 amino acids long. This clonotype was picked up many times. The antigen is not known. As an off-target read in a library built for alpha chains, this beta chain has a frequency of little significance. The receptor was isolated from a female donor with early-stage non-small cell lung cancer. The input for sequencing was lung tumor tissue, taken at surgery. The chain couples TRBV11-2 to TRBJ2-5, with 8 bases fitting TRBD2. As DNA, the CDR3 is TGTGCCAGCTGCCGGGGGGGCCAGGAGACCCAGTACTTC. Protein: CASCRGGQETQYF.